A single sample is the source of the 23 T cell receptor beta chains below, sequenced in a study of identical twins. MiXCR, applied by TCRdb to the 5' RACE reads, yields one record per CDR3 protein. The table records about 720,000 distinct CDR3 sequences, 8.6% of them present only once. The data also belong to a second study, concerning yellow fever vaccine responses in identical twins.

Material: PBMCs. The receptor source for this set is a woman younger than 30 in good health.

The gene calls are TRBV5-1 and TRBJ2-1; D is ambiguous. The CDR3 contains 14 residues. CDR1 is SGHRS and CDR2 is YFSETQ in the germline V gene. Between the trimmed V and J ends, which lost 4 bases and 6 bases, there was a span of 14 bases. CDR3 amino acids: CASSQRLVVNEQFF. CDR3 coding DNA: TGCGCCAGCAGCCAGAGACTCGTAGTCAATGAGCAGTTCTTC. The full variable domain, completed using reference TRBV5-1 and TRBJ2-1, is KAGVTQTPRYLIKTRGQQVTLSCSPISGHRSVSWYQQTPGQGLQFLFEYFSETQRNKGNFPGRFSGRQFSNSRSEMNVSTLELGDSALYLCASSQRLVVNEQFFGPGTRLTVL.

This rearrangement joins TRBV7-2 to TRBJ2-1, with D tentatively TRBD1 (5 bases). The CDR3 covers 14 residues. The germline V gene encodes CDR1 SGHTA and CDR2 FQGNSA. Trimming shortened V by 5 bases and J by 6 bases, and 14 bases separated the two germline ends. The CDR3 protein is CASSHNRGANEQFF. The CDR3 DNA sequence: TGTGCCAGCAGCCACAATAGGGGCGCCAATGAGCAGTTCTTC.

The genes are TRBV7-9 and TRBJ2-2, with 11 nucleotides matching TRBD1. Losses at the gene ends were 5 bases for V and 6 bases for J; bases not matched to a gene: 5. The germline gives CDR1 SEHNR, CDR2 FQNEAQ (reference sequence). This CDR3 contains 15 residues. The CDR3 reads CASSHRDRGSGELFF. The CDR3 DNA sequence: TGTGCCAGCAGCCACCGGGACAGGGGGTCCGGGGAGCTGTTTTTT.

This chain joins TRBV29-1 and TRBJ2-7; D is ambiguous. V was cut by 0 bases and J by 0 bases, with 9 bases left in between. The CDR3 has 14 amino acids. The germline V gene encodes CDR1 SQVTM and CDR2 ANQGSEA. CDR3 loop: CSVEEAGHSYEQYF. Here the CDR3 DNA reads TGCAGCGTTGAAGAGGCTGGGCACTCCTACGAGCAGTACTTC.

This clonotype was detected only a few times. CDR3 protein: CASGRDTYEQYF. The DNA of the CDR3 is TGTGCTAGTGGACGGGACACCTACGAGCAGTACTTC. V is TRBV12-5 and J is TRBJ2-7; tentative D call: TRBD1 (6 bases). The CDR3 has 12 amino acids. The germline CDR1 and CDR2 sequences are LGHNT and FRNRAP. Trimming took off 6 bases at V and 2 bases at J, with 8 bases between the two ends.

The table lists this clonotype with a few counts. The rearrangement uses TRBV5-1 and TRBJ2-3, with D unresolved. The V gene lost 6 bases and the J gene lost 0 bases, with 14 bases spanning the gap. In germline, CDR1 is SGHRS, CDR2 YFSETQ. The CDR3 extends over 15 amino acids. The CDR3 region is CASTKIPGSTDTQYF. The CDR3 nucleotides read TGCGCCAGCACAAAAATTCCCGGGAGCACAGATACGCAGTATTTT.

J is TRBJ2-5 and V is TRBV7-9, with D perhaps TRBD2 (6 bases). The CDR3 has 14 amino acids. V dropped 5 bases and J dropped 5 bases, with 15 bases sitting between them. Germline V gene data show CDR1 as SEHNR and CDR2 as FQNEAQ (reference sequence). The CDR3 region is CASSHRWGEETQYF. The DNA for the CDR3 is TGTGCCAGCAGCCATCGATGGGGGGAGGAGACCCAGTACTTC.

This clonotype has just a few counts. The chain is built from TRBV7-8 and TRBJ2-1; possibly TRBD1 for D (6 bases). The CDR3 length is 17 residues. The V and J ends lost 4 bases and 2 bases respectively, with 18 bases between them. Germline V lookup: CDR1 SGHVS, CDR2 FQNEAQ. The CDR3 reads CASSSINRVRAYNEQFF. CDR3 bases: TGTGCCAGCAGCTCCATCAACAGGGTTCGAGCCTACAATGAGCAGTTCTTC. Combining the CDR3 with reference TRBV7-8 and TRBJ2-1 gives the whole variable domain GAGVSQSPRYKVAKRGQDVALRCDPISGHVSLFWYQQALGQGPEFLTYFQNEAQLDKSGLPSDRFFAERPEGSVSTLKIQRTQQEDSAVYLCASSSINRVRAYNEQFFGPGTRLTVL.

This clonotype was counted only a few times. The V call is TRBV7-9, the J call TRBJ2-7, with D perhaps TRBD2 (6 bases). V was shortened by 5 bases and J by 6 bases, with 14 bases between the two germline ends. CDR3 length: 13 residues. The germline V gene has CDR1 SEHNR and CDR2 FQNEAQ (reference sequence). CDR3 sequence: CASSPPGGTEQYF. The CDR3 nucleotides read TGTGCCAGCAGCCCCCCAGGCGGGACCGAGCAGTACTTC.

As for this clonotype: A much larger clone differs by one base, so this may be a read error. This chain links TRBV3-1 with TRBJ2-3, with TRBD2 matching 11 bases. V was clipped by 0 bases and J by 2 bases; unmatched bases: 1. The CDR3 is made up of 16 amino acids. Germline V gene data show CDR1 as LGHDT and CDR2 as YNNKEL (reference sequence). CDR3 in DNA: TGTGCCAGCAGCCAAGAACTAGCGGGGGCCACAGATACGCAGTATTTT. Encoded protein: CASSQELAGATDTQYF.

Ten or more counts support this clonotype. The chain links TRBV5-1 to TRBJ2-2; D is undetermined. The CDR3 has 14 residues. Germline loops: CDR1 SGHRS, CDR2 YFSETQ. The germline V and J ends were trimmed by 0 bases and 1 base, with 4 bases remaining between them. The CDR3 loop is CASSLGVNTGELFF. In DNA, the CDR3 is TGCGCCAGCAGCTTGGGGGTGAACACCGGGGAGCTGTTTTTT.

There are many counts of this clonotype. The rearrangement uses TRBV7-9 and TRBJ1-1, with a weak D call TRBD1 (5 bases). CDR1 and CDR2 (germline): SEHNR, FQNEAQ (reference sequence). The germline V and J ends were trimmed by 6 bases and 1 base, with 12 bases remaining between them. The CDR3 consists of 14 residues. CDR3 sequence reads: CASRGVDRNTEAFF. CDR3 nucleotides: TGTGCCAGCAGAGGAGTCGACAGGAACACTGAAGCTTTCTTT.

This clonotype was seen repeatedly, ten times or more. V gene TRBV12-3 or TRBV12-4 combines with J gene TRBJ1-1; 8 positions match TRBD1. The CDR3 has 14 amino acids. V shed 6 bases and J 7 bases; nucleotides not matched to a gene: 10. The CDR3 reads CASSQGQGRGEAFF. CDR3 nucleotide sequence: TGTGCCAGCAGCCAAGGACAGGGCCGCGGTGAAGCTTTCTTT.

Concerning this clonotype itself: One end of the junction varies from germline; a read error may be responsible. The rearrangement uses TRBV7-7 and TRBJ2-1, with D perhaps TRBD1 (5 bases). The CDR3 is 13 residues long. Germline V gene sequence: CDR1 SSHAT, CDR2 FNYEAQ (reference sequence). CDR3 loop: CASSSQAGNEQFF. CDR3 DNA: TGTGCTAGCAGCTCTCAAGCAGGGAATGAGCAGTTCTTC.

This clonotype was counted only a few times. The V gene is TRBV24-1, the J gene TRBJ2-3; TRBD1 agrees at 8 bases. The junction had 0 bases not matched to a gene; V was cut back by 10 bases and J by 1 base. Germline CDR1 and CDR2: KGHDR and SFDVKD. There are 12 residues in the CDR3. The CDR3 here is CATGQGTDTQYF. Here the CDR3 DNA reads TGTGCCACGGGACAGGGCACAGATACGCAGTATTTT.

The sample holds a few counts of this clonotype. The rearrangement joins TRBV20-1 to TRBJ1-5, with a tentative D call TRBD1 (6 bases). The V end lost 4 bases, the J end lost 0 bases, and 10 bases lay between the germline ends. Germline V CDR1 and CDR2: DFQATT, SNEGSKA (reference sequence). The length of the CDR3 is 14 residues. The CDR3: CSATAGVSNQPQHF. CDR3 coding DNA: TGCAGTGCTACGGCAGGGGTTAGCAATCAGCCCCAGCATTTT.

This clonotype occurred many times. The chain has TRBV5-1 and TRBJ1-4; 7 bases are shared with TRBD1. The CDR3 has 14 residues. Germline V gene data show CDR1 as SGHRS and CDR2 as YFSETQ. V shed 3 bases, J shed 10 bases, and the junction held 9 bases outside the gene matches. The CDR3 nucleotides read TGCGCCAGCAGCTACCAACAGGGGTTTGGAAAACTGTTTTTT. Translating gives CASSYQQGFGKLFF.

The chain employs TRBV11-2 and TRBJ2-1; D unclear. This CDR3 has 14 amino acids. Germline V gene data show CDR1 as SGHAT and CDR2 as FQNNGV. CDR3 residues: CATTAINSYNEQFF. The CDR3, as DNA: TGTGCTACCACAGCCATTAACTCCTACAATGAGCAGTTCTTC.

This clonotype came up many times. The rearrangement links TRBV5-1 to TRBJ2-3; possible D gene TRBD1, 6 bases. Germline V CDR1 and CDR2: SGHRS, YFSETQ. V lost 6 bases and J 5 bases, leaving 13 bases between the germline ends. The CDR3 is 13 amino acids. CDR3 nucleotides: TGCGCCAGCACCCCTCAGGGGCGAGATACGCAGTATTTT. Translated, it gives CASTPQGRDTQYF.

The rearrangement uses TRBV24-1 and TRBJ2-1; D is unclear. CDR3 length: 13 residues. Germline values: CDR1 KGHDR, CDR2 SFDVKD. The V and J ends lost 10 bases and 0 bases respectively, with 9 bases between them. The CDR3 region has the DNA TGTGCCACGAGGAGAGGCTCCTACAATGAGCAGTTCTTC. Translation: CATRRGSYNEQFF.

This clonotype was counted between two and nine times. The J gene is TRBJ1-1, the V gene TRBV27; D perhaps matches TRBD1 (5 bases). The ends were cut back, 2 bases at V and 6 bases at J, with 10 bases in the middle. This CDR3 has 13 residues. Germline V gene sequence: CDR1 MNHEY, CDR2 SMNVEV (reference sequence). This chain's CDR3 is CASSLAGRAEAFF. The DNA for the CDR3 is TGTGCCAGCAGTTTAGCAGGGCGAGCTGAAGCTTTCTTT.

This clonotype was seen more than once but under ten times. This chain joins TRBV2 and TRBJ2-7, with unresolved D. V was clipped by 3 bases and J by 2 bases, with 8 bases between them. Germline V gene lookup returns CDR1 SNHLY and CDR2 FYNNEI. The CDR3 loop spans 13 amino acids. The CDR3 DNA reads TGTGCCAGCAGTGACGTTGGTACCTACGAGCAGTACTTC. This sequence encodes CASSDVGTYEQYF.

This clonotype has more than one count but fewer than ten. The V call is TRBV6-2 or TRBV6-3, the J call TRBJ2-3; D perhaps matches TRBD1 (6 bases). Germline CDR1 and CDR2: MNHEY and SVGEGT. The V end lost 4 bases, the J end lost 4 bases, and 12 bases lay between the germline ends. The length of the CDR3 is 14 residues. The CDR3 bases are TGTGCCAGCAGTTCCCCTGGGACATCAGATACGCAGTATTTT. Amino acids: CASSSPGTSDTQYF.